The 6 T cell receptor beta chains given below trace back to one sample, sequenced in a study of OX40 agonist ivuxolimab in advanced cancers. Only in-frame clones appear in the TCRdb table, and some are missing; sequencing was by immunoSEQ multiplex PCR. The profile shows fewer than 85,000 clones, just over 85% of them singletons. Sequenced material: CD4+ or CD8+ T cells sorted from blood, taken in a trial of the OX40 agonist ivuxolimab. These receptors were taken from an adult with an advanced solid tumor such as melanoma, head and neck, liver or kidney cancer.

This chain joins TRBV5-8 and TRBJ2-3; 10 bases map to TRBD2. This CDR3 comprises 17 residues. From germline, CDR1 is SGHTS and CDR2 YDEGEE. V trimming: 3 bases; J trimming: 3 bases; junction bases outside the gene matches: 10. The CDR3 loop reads CASSCEVGSGGTDTQYF. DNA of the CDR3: TGTGCCAGCAGCTGTGAAGTGGGTAGCGGGGGGACAGATACGCAGTATTTT.

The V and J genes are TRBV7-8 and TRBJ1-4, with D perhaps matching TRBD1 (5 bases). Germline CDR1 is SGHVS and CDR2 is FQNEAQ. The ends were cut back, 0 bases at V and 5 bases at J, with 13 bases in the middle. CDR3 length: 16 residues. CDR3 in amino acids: CASSLARGGGNEKLFF. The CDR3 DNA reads TGTGCCAGCAGCTTAGCGCGCGGGGGAGGGAATGAAAAACTGTTTTTT. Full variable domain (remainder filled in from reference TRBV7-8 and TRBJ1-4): GAGVSQSPRYKVAKRGQDVALRCDPISGHVSLFWYQQALGQGPEFLTYFQNEAQLDKSGLPSDRFFAERPEGSVSTLKIQRTQQEDSAVYLCASSLARGGGNEKLFFGSGTQLSVL.

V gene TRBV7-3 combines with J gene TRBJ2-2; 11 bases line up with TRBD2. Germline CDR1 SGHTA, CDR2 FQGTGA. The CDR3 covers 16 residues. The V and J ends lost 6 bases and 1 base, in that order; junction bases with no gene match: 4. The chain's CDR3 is CASSSLAGGNTGELFF. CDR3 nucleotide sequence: TGTGCCAGCAGTTCCCTAGCGGGGGGGAACACCGGGGAGCTGTTTTTT.

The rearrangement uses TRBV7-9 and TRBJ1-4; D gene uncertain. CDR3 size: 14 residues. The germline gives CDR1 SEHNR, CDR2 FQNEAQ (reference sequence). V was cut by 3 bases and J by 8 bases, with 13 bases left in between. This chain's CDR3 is CASSLAAADEKLFF. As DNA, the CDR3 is TGTGCCAGCAGCTTGGCAGCCGCCGACGAAAAACTGTTTTTT.

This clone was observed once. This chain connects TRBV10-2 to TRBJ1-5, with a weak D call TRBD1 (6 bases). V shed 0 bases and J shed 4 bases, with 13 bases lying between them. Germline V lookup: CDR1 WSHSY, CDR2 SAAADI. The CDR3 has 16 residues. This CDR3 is CASSESGRGGNQPQHF. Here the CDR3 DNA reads TGCGCCAGCAGTGAGTCTGGCAGGGGAGGGAATCAGCCCCAGCATTTT.

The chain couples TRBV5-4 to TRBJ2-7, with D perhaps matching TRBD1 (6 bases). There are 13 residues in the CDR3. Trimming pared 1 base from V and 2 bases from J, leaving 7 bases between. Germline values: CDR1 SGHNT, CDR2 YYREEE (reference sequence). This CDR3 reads CASSLYRAYEQYF. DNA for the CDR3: TGTGCCAGCAGCTTGTACAGGGCCTACGAGCAGTACTTC.